This section outlines one T cell receptor (beta chain) sequence together with its context. This clonotype was seen repeatedly, ten times or more. What this receptor recognizes is not known. No quality values exist for individual bases; no much larger clone is one base distant. Read against the paper, the sample's time point label means: patch test 1, 2 weeks after DPC sensitization. The sample's treatment or condition label is to be understood as: therapeutic diphenylcyclopropenone sensitization with weekly scalp DPC. Blood at each patch-test visit was drawn before the patch test was applied. Eligible patients were aged 18 to 70, diagnosed with alopecia, deemed suitable for DPC therapy, and excluded if pregnant. Unfractionated whole blood was collected in Tempus Blood RNA tubes, and total RNA was extracted from that blood. The sample originates from a study of human T cells and chemical hapten exposure (dated by TCRdb to the early 2020s). General notes on the study: For sensitization, 2% DPC in acetone was applied to a roughly 2 cm by roughly 2 cm area of upper inner arm skin. Patient blood was sampled pre-sensitization (week 0) and at 2, 6 and about 24 weeks after DPC sensitization. Patch tests used Finn chambers with 0.01% DPC on the upper back, scored after 6 days by International Contact Dermatitis Research Group standards. This study followed changes in the peripheral blood TCR repertoire in vivo during primary and secondary sensitization of alopecia patients to the hapten diphenylcyclopropenone (DPC). Patients additionally received weekly therapeutic DPC doses to the scalp throughout the approximately 25-week study period. Twenty-nine alopecia patients provided blood for TCR sequencing at one to four time points (pre-sensitization, 2, 6 and 24 weeks). The libraries were sequenced as a pool, and the TCR yield per sample differed mostly because of small variations in library volumes within the pool. The mostly female patient cohort included alopecia areata with under or over 50% scalp involvement, alopecia totalis and alopecia universalis.

The library was produced with RACE. Instrument used: NextSeq 500. Library preparation attached unique molecular identifiers to individual cDNA molecules for quantitative, reproducible TCR counting. From each blood RNA sample, both TCR alpha and TCR beta chains were sequenced. In the source study's methods: A median of roughly 100,000 TCRs per sample was observed, with a range of 23,224 to 690,600. V, J and CDR3 annotation of the TCR reads was carried out using the Decombinator software suite. For PS versus PT1 abundance plots, all samples were subsampled to the same number of TCRs (28,000). TCRs were defined as expanded if absent before sensitization and observed at least eight times at the 2-week time point. The public reads were reprocessed in TCRdb via fastp at Q25 and MiXCR, keeping in-frame beta chains. All rows with the same CDR3 protein become a single entry with the most common DNA and genes. The authors' filters were not applied to this entry. For this sample the table gives 180,000 or so distinct CDR3 sequences, of which 14% were detected only once. The top ten constitute 1.5% to 2% of the sample.

Per the germline V gene (reference sequence), MNHEY is the CDR1 and SMNVEV is the CDR2. V drops 2 bases and J drops 4 bases, leaving 6 bases in between. The CDR3 goes from the cysteine to the phenylalanine over 13 residues. Of the read, only the CDR3 DNA is kept; its 39 bases are in frame from base 1. The full study reports these points: After repeated subsampling, the strength of the expansion versus patch-test correlation and the threshold at which it became significant changed. All patients had alopecia, a presumed autoimmune disease, so their immune response might differ from that of healthy individuals. DPC sensitization did not change the number of TCRs with a frequency above 1 in 1000, and there was no evidence of changes in global repertoire structure. The number of PT1 expanded TCRs positively correlated with patch test score, significant at thresholds 8, 16 and 32 but not 4. Significantly more large CDR3 similarity clusters were formed by expanded TCRs than by pre-sensitization or healthy control sets, consistent with antigen-driven responses.

The sequence was collected from a woman aged 25 to 45 with alopecia areata. Some clones in this sample may be carry-over from other donors' samples. The sequence joins TRBV27 to TRBJ1-5; the D segment cannot be called with confidence. The starting material was whole blood, obtained in connection with sensitization to the hapten diphenylcyclopropenone (DPC). The CDR3 protein sequence reads: CASSLIRNQPQHF. The DNA sequence is given as TGTGCCAGCAGTTTAATTAGAAATCAGCCCCAGCATTTT.